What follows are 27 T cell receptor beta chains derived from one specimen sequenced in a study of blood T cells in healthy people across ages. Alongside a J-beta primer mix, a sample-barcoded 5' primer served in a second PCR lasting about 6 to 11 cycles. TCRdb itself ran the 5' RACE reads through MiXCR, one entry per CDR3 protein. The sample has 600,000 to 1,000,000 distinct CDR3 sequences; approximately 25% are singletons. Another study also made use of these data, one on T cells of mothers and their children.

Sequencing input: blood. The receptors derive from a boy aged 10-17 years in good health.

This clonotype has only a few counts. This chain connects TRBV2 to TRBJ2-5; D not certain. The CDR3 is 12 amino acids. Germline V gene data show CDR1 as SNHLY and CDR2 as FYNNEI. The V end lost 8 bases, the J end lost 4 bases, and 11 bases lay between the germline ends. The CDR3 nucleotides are TGTGCCAGCTTATCGGTGGGAGAGACCCAGTACTTC. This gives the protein CASLSVGETQYF.

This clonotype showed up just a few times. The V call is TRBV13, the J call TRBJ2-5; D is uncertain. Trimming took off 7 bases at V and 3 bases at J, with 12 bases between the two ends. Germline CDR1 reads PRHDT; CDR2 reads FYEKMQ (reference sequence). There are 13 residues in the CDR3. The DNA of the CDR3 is TGTGCCAGCACCTCAGGACCGGAAGAGACCCAGTACTTC. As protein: CASTSGPEETQYF.

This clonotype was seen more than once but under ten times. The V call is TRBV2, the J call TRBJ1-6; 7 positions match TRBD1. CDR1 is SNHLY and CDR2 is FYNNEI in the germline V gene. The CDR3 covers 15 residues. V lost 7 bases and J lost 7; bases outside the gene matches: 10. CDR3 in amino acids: CASNHRGQQNSPLHF. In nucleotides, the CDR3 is TGTGCCAGCAATCACCGGGGACAGCAGAATTCACCCCTCCACTTT.

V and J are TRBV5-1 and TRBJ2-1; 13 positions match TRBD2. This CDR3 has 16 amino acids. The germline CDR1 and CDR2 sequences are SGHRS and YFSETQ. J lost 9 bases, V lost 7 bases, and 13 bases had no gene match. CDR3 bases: TGCGCCAGCGGCTCCAGACTAGCGGGGGGCATTGGTGAGCAGTTCTTC. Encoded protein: CASGSRLAGGIGEQFF.

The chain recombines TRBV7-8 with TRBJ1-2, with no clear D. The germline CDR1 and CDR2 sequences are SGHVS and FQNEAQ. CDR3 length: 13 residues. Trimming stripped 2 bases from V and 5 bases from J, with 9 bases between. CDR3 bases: TGTGCCAGCAGCTTATGCAGATATTATGGCTACACCTTC. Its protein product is CASSLCRYYGYTF.

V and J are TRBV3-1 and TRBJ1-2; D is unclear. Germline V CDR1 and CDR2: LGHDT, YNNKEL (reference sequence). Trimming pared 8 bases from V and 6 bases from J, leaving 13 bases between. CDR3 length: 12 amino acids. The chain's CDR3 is CASRDKLDGYTF. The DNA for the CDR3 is TGTGCCAGCCGAGACAAGCTGGATGGCTACACCTTC.

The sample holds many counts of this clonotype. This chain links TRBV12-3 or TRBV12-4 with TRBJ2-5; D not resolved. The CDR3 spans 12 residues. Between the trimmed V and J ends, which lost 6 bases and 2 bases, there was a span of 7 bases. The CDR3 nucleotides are TGTGCCAGCAGCTTCAGGCAAGAGACCCAGTACTTC. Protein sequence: CASSFRQETQYF.

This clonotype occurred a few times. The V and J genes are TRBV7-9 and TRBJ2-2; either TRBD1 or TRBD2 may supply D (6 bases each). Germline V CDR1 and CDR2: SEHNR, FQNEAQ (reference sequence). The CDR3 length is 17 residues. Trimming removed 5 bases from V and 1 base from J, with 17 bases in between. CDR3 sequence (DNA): TGTGCCAGCAGCCCCAGGCCGGGGGCGCAGAACACCGGGGAGCTGTTTTTT. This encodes CASSPRPGAQNTGELFF.

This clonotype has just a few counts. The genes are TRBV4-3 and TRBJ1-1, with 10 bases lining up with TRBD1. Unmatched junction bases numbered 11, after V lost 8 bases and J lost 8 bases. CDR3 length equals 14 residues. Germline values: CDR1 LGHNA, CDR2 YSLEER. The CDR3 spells CASAGGTGAGEAFF. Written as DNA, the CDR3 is TGCGCCAGCGCGGGTGGGACAGGGGCCGGAGAAGCTTTCTTT.

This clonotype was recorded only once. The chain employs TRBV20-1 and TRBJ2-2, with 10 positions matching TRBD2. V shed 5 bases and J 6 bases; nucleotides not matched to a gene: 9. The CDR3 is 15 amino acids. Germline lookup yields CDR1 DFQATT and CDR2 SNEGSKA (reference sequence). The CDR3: CSAPQRGGFSGELFF. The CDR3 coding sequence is TGCAGTGCTCCCCAGCGGGGGGGCTTTTCCGGGGAGCTGTTTTTT.

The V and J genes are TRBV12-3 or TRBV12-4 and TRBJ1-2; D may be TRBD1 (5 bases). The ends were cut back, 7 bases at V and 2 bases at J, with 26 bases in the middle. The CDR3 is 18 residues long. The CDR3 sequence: CASTKGVRGRSSNYGYTF. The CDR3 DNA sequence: TGTGCCAGCACCAAAGGGGTCCGAGGCCGATCGTCCAACTATGGCTACACCTTC.

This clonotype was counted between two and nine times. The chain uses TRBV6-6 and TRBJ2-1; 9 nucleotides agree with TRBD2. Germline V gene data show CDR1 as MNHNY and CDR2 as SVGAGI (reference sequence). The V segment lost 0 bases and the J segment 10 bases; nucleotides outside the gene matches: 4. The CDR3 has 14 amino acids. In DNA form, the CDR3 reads TGTGCCAGCAGTTACTCGGTCCTAGCGGGAGAGCAGTTCTTC. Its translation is CASSYSVLAGEQFF.

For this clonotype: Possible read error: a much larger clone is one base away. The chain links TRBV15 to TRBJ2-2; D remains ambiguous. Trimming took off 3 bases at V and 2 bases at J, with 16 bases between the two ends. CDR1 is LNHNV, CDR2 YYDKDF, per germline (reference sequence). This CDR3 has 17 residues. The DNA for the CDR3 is TGTGCCACCAGCAGCGGATCGAGAAAAATTAACACCGGGGAGCTGTTTTTT. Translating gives CATSSGSRKINTGELFF.

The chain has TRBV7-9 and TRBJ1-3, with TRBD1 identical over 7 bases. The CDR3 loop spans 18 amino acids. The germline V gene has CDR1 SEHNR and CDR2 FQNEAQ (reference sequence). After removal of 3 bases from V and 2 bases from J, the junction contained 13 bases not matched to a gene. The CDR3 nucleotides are TGTGCCAGCAGCTTTTCGGTTCCGGGACAGACAACTGGAAACACCATATATTTT. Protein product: CASSFSVPGQTTGNTIYF.

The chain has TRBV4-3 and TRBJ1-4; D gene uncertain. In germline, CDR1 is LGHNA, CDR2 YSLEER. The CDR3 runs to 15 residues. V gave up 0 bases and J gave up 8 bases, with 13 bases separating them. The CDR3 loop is CASSQDRLGNEKLFF. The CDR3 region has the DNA TGCGCCAGCAGCCAAGATCGCTTAGGGAACGAAAAACTGTTTTTT.

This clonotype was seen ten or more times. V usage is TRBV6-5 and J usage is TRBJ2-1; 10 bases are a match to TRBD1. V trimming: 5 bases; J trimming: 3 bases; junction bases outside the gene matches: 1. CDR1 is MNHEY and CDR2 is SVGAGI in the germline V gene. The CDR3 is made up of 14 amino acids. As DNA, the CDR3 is TGTGCCAGCAGTCGGGACAGGGGCTACAATGAGCAGTTCTTC. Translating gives CASSRDRGYNEQFF.

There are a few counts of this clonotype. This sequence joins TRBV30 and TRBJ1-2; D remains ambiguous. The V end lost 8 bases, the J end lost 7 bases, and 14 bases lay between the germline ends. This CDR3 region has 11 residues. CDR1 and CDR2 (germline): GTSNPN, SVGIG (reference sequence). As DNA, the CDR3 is TGTGCCCGATTTTGGTTGAGTGGCTACACCTTC. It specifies CARFWLSGYTF. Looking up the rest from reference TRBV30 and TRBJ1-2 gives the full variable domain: SQTIHQWPATLVQPVGSPLSLECTVEGTSNPNLYWYRQAAGRGLQLLFYSVGIGQISSEVPQNLSASRPQDRQFILSSKKLLLSDSGFYLCARFWLSGYTFGSGTRLTVV.

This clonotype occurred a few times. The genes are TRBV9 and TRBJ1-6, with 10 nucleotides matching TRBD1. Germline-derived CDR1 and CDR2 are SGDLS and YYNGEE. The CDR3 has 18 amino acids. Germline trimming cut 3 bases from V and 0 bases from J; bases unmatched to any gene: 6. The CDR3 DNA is TGTGCCAGCAGCGAGACAGGGGGCGAAAGCTCCTATAATTCACCCCTCCACTTT. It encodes CASSETGGESSYNSPLHF.

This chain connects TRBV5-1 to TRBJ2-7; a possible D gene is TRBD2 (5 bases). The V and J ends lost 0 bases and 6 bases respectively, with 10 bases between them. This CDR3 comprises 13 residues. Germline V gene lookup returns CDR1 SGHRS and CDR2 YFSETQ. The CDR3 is CASSLVVGSEQYF. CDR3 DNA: TGCGCCAGCAGCTTGGTGGTGGGGAGCGAGCAGTACTTC.

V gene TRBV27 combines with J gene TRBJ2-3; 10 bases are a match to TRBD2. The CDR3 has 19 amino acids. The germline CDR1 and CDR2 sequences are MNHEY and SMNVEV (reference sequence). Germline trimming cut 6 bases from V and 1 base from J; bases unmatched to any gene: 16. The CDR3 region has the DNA TGTGCCAGCAGCCAACCCGGGGAGCGCGGACTAGCGGGCACAGATACGCAGTATTTT. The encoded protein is CASSQPGERGLAGTDTQYF.

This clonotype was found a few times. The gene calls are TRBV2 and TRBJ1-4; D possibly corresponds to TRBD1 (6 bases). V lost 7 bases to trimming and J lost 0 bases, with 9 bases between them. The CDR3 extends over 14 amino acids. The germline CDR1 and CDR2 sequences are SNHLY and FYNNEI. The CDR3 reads CASTGAPTNEKLFF. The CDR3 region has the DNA TGTGCCAGCACGGGGGCTCCAACTAATGAAAAACTGTTTTTT.

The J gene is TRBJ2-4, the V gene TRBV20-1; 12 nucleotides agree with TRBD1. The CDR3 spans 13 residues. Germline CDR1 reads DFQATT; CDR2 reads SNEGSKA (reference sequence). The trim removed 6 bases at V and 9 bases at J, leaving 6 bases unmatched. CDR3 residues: CSAGGQGAGIQYF. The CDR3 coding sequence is TGCAGTGCGGGGGGACAGGGGGCCGGCATTCAGTACTTC.

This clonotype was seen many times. The CDR3 sequence: CASSLYQETQYF. CDR3 coding DNA: TGCGCCAGCAGCCTTTACCAAGAGACCCAGTACTTC. The V and J genes are TRBV5-1 and TRBJ2-5; no clear D. CDR3 length equals 12 residues. Trimming stripped 4 bases from V and 0 bases from J, with 4 bases between. The germline gives CDR1 SGHRS, CDR2 YFSETQ.

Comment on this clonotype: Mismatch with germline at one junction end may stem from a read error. CDR3 sequence reads: CASSLDNPGGELYF. The CDR3 DNA follows: TGTGCCAGCAGCTTAGACAATCCGGGAGGCGAGCTGTACTTC. The chain recombines TRBV7-8 with TRBJ2-7; 7 nucleotides agree with TRBD2. CDR1 SGHVS and CDR2 FQNEAQ come from the germline V gene. CDR3 length: 14 amino acids.

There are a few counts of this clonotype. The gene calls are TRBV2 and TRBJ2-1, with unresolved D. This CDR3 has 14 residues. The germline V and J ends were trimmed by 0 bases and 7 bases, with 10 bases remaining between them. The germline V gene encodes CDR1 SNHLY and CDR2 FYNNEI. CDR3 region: CASSEAPVRNEQFF. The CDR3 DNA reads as TGTGCCAGCAGTGAAGCGCCCGTCCGGAATGAGCAGTTCTTC.

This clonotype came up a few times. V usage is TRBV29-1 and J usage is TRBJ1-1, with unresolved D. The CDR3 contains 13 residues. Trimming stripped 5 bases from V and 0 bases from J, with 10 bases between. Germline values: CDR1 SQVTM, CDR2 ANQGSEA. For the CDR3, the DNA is TGCAGCGTTACAGACGGACTGAACACTGAAGCTTTCTTT. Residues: CSVTDGLNTEAFF.

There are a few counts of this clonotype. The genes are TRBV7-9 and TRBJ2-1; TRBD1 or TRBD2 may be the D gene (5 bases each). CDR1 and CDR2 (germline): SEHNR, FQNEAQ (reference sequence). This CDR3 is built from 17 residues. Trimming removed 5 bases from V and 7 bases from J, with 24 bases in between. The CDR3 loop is CASSPGSGTGNGNEQFF. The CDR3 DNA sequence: TGTGCCAGCAGCCCCGGGTCCGGGACGGGGAACGGGAATGAGCAGTTCTTC.